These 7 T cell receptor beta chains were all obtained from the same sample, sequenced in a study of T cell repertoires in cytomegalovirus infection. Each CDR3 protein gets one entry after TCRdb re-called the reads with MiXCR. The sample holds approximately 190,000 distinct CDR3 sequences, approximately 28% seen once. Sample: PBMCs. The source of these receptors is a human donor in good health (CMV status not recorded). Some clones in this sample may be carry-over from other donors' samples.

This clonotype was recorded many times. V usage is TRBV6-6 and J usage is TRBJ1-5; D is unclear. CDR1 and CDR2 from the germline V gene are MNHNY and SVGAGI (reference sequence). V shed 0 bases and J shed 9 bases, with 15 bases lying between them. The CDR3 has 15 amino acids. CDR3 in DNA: TGTGCCAGCAGTTACTCGCCCACGGCCGCTGGGCCCCAGCATTTT. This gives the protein CASSYSPTAAGPQHF.

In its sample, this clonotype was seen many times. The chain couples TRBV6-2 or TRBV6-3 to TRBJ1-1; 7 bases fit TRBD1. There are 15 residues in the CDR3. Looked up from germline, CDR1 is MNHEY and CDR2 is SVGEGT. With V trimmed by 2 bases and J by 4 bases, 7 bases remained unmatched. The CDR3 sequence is CASSYGQGGLTEAFF. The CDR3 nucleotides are TGTGCCAGCAGTTACGGCCAGGGGGGTCTCACTGAAGCTTTCTTT.

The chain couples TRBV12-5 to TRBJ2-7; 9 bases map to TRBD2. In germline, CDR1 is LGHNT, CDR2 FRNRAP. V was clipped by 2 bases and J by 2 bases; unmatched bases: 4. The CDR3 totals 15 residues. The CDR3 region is CASGLTAGGTYEQYF. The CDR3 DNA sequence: TGTGCTAGTGGTTTGACGGCGGGGGGGACCTACGAGCAGTACTTC.

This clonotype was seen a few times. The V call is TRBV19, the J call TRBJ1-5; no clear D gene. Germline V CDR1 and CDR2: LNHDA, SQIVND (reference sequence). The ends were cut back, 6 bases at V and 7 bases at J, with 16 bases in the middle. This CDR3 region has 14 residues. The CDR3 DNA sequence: TGTGCCAGTAGCGATCGGTCGTTTGGGCAGCCCCAGCATTTT. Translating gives CASSDRSFGQPQHF.

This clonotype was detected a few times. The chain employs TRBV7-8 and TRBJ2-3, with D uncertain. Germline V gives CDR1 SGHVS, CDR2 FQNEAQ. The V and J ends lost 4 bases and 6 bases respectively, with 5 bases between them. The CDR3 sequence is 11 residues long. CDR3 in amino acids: CASSSEDTQYF. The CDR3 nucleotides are TGTGCCAGCAGCTCCGAGGATACGCAGTATTTT.

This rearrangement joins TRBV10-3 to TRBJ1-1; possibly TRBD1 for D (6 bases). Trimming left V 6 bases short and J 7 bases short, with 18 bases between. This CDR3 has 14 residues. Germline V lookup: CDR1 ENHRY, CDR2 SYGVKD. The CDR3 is CAISTGTGVDEAFF. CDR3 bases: TGTGCCATCAGCACAGGGACGGGAGTCGATGAAGCTTTCTTT.

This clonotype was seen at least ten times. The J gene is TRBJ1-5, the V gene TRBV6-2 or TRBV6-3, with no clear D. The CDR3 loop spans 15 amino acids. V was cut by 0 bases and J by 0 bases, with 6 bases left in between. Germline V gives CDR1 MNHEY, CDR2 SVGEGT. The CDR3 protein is CASSYSGPSNQPQHF. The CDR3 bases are TGTGCCAGCAGTTACTCAGGGCCTAGCAATCAGCCCCAGCATTTT.